These T cell receptor beta chains were read from a single sample in a study of T cells in Graves' hyperthyroidism and ophthalmopathy. TCRdb called the multiplex PCR reads again in MiXCR, with one record for every CDR3 protein. Found here are about 400,000 distinct CDR3 sequences, roughly 13% of them singletons; the top ten hold 4% to 6.5%. The material sequenced was blood. The receptor set was obtained from a woman under 30 with Graves' hyperthyroidism. CDR3s include the opening cysteine and the closing phenylalanine or tryptophan.

V	J	length	CDR3
TRBV5-6	TRBJ2-1	15	CASSLQSTPYNEQFF
TRBV27	TRBJ2-1	15	CASSSDRASYNEQFF
TRBV15	TRBJ1-5	14	CATSKDYSNQPQHF
TRBV20-1	TRBJ1-4	15	CSARDLGGSNEKLFF
TRBV20-1	TRBJ2-5	14	CSVKLGGREETQYF
TRBV4-2	TRBJ1-1	17	CASSQDYPDRGNTEAFF
TRBV3-1	TRBJ1-6	13	CASSRNQNSPLHF
TRBV6-5	TRBJ2-7	14	CASSYSGSSYEQYF
TRBV12-3/TRBV12-4	TRBJ1-5	15	CASSRIDRGDQPQHF
TRBV28	TRBJ1-1	14	CASSLLGPNTEAFF
TRBV7-2	TRBJ2-7	18	CASSLSPLRGRGPYEQYF
TRBV12-3/TRBV12-4	TRBJ2-3	18	CASSLGLAGDTFTDTQYF
TRBV28	TRBJ2-7	16	CASSPVIGTGDYEQYF
TRBV20-1	TRBJ2-1	15	CSPLFRRNSYNEQFF
TRBV5-1	TRBJ1-4	16	CASSFGGSFANEKLFF
TRBV20-1	TRBJ2-1	14	CSAGTSGAYNEQFF
TRBV2	TRBJ2-1	15	CASSSPRTGINEQFF
TRBV19	TRBJ2-5	15	CASSIRTGVQETQYF
TRBV12-3/TRBV12-4	TRBJ1-3	15	CASSSSDRGLLAIYF
TRBV7-2	TRBJ1-4	14	CASSPRSANEKLFF
TRBV20-1	TRBJ2-7	13	CSASPGTGREQYF
TRBV18	TRBJ2-2	15	CASSPQGVNTGELFF
TRBV20-1	TRBJ2-5	15	CSARDRRGEQETQYF
TRBV29-1	TRBJ2-7	12	CSVEVAGIEQYF
TRBV5-6	TRBJ2-2	17	CASTLSGTGGYTGELFF
TRBV20-1	TRBJ2-7	14	CSAIQTRASYEQYF
TRBV28	TRBJ1-2	13	CASSAPADYGYTF
TRBV6-1	TRBJ2-1	16	CASRSLGLADYAEQFF
TRBV6-2/TRBV6-3	TRBJ2-3	14	CASRTDREADTQYF
TRBV4-1	TRBJ1-4	16	CASSLQGTATNEKLFF
TRBV20-1	TRBJ2-5	14	CSARDGGVQETQYF
TRBV30	TRBJ1-3	14	CAWSVASFRNTIYF
TRBV6-1	TRBJ1-2	16	CASSDRGTGRIYGYTF
TRBV12-3/TRBV12-4	TRBJ1-5	16	CASSLVGRHSNQPQHF
TRBV28	TRBJ1-5	16	CASRTAGIGGLGPQHF
TRBV12-3/TRBV12-4	TRBJ1-2	15	CASSRNGQGGDGYTF
TRBV12-3/TRBV12-4	TRBJ1-2	13	CASSLSEGSGYTF
TRBV9	TRBJ1-6	16	CASSVGSGQRNSPLHF
TRBV2	TRBJ1-2	12	CASRNSSYGYTF
TRBV28	TRBJ2-2	16	CASTDKGPENTGELFF
TRBV10-2	TRBJ2-3	14	CASSNPRSTDTQYF
TRBV20-1	TRBJ1-3	13	CSAQTPVGTTIYF
TRBV6-2/TRBV6-3	TRBJ2-2	13	CASILQGNGELFF
TRBV11-2	TRBJ1-1	13	CASSFKEGTEAFF
TRBV29-1	TRBJ2-3	12	CSVYAEGDTQYF